The rows below give T cell receptor beta chains drawn from one sample of a study of T-cell memory formation after mild COVID-19. MiXCR, run by TCRdb on the 5' RACE reads, gives a single entry per CDR3 protein. This table has a few hundred thousand distinct CDR3 sequences, roughly 9.4% appearing once. Sequencing used PBMCs or a T cell subset sorted from them (not recorded which). Source of these receptors: a man aged 18 to 30 who had mild COVID-19 (a few samples of this study predate the infection). Cell type and time point are not known. The CDR3 runs from the conserved cysteine through the conserved F or W. Fields, in order: V gene, J gene, D gene, clone size, CDR3 DNA, CDR3 protein. The D gene is left open where the match is weak. Part of the rows lack a size; the others show once, few, many or a class for expanded clones.

TRBV5-4	TRBJ2-1	TRBD1	many	TGTGCCAGCAGCTTGGGTACAGGGGACTACAATGAGCAGTTCTTC	CASSLGTGDYNEQFF
TRBV29-1	TRBJ1-1	TRBD1	.	TGCAGCGCCGAAGGGGGCCCTGGGACTGAAGCTTTCTTT	CSAEGGPGTEAFF
TRBV5-1	TRBJ2-7	.	many	TGCGCCAGCAGCTTTTTAGGGGCCGACCTAGGTGAGCAGTACTTC	CASSFLGADLGEQYF
TRBV7-9	TRBJ1-4	.	few	TGTGCCAGCAGCTTAGGCAGAGATGAAAAACTGTTTTTT	CASSLGRDEKLFF
TRBV5-1	TRBJ2-1	TRBD2	.	TGCGCCAGCAGCAGCCGCGGGGGGGCCATCGCGCTCTATCGGGTCTTC	CASSSRGGAIALYRVF
TRBV4-2	TRBJ2-7	.	many	TGTGCCAGCAGCCAAGAATCGCGGGGATCCTACGAGCAGTACTTC	CASSQESRGSYEQYF
TRBV15	TRBJ1-1	TRBD1	few	TGTGCCACCAGCAGAGGAAGACAGGGAGTGAACACTGAAGCTTTCTTT	CATSRGRQGVNTEAFF
TRBV28	TRBJ1-1	TRBD1	many	TGTGCCAGCGGGACAGGGTGGAAATCTGAAGCTTTCTTT	CASGTGWKSEAFF
TRBV20-1	TRBJ2-3	.	few	TGCAGTGCTTCACGCACAGGGGGAGGGACGCAGTATTTT	CSASRTGGGTQYF
TRBV5-1	TRBJ2-5	TRBD2	.	TGCGCCAGCAGCCCGGGACTAGCGGGGTCGGAAGAGACCCAGTACTTC	CASSPGLAGSEETQYF
TRBV7-3	TRBJ2-1	TRBD2	many	TGTGCCAGCAGCCCGATCGGGAGGGGACATGAGCAGTTCTTC	CASSPIGRGHEQFF
TRBV5-1	TRBJ1-1	.	few	TGCGCCAGCAGCTTGGGTTCGAGGGTTTCAAGGACTGAAGCTTTCTTT	CASSLGSRVSRTEAFF
TRBV5-1	TRBJ1-6	TRBD1	few	TGCGCCAGCAGTCGAACGGGACAGGACTTTACACCCCTCCACTTT	CASSRTGQDFTPLHF
TRBV5-1	TRBJ2-7	.	.	TGCGCCAGCAGCTTCCTAGCTAACTACGAGCAGTACTTC	CASSFLANYEQYF
TRBV3-1	TRBJ2-4	.	.	TGTGCCAGCAGCCTACTTCGGGGGCCCAAAAACATTCAGTACTTC	CASSLLRGPKNIQYF
TRBV11-3	TRBJ1-1	.	.	TGTGCCAGCAGCTTTGGTTCAGGGACCCAAGGGAACACTGAAGCTTTCTTT	CASSFGSGTQGNTEAFF
TRBV30	TRBJ2-4	.	few	TGTGCCTGGAGTGGATGGGACCCTAACATTCAGTACTTC	CAWSGWDPNIQYF
TRBV27	TRBJ1-2	.	.	TGTGCCAGCAGTCCGGGGGACGGGTGGGTCGGCTACACCTTC	CASSPGDGWVGYTF
TRBV7-3	TRBJ2-6	.	many	TGTGCCACCAGGCGGAACTCTGGGGCCAACGTCCTGACTTTC	CATRRNSGANVLTF
TRBV7-2	TRBJ2-1	TRBD2	.	TGTGCCAGCAGGACTAGCGGAGTATACAATGAGCAGTTCTTC	CASRTSGVYNEQFF
TRBV4-3	TRBJ2-3	.	.	TGCGCCAGCAGACAAGACGGAGGGGGTGGTTACACAGATACGCAGTATTTT	CASRQDGGGGYTDTQYF
TRBV6-2/TRBV6-3	TRBJ1-2	TRBD1	.	TGTGCCAGCAGACAACCCGGGACAGTCACCCATGGCTACACCTTC	CASRQPGTVTHGYTF
TRBV6-5	TRBJ1-1	.	.	TGTGCCAGCAGTTCTACAGGGTTGAACACTGAAGCTTTCTTT	CASSSTGLNTEAFF
TRBV9	TRBJ2-7	TRBD2	.	TGTGCCAGCAGCGTCGGTAGCGGGGACGAGCAGTACTTC	CASSVGSGDEQYF
TRBV11-2	TRBJ1-2	.	.	TGTGCCAGCAGCTTGGGCCGGGTTGGCTCCTGGGGAAACTATGGCTACACCTTC	CASSLGRVGSWGNYGYTF
TRBV2	TRBJ2-7	.	few	TGTGCCAGCATGCTCCTCAGCTCCTACGAGCAGTACTTC	CASMLLSSYEQYF
TRBV7-6	TRBJ2-3	.	few	TGTGCCAGCAGATCCCATGCCCCGGGCCACGGCCCAGATACGCAGTATTTT	CASRSHAPGHGPDTQYF
TRBV5-4	TRBJ2-5	.	.	TGTGCCAGCAGCCGATCCGGCGCTAGCCAAGAGACCCAGTACTTC	CASSRSGASQETQYF
TRBV7-6	TRBJ2-1	TRBD2	many	TGTGCCAGCAGCTTAAGCGGGGTTGAGCAGTTCTTC	CASSLSGVEQFF
TRBV6-6	TRBJ2-7	.	.	TGTGCCAGCAGTTGGATGGCCAGCTCCTACGAGCAGTACTTC	CASSWMASSYEQYF
TRBV4-1	TRBJ1-2	TRBD1	few	TGCGCCAGCAGCCAAGATAGGCTCAGGGGGATCGATGGCTACACCTTC	CASSQDRLRGIDGYTF
TRBV5-6	TRBJ2-1	TRBD1	many	TGTGCCAGCAGCTGGGGGACAGGGAGGAATGAGCAGTTCTTC	CASSWGTGRNEQFF